These 14 T cell receptor beta chains originate from one sample sequenced in a study of T cells expressing NK-cell markers. No DNA is given; TCRdb re-called the 5' RACE reads and lists each CDR3 protein once. Its table lists about 170,000 distinct CDR3 sequences. Input material: blood T cells: a sorted CD56 or NKG2C T cell subset, CD4+ or CD8+ T cells, or bulk PBMC T cells (not recorded which). These TCRs come from a man aged 18-70 years in good health.

V gene TRBV30 combines with J gene TRBJ2-7; TCRdb's assignment of TRBD1 cannot be checked, as there is no DNA. The CDR3 length is 14 residues. Germline V lookup: CDR1 GTSNPN, CDR2 SVGIG (reference sequence). Here the CDR3 reads CAWSKGTGVGEQYF.

The chain combines TRBV9 with TRBJ2-7; absent DNA, TCRdb's TRBD1 call cannot be checked. This CDR3 contains 14 residues. The germline gives CDR1 SGDLS, CDR2 YYNGEE. CDR3: CASSVGGVQVEQYF.

The chain employs TRBV27 and TRBJ2-2; the D gene TCRdb calls, TRBD1, cannot be checked with no DNA. This CDR3 contains 15 residues. Germline V gene lookup returns CDR1 MNHEY and CDR2 SMNVEV (reference sequence). CDR3 protein: CASSLWGQLTGELFF.

The chain carries TRBV14 and TRBJ2-3; TCRdb proposes TRBD1, but this gene call is untestable without DNA. CDR1 and CDR2 from the germline V gene are SGHDN and FVKESK. There are 17 residues in the CDR3. The CDR3: CASSQEGDSRLTDTQYF.

This chain connects TRBV2 to TRBJ2-7. The CDR3 extends over 15 amino acids. In germline, CDR1 is SNHLY, CDR2 FYNNEI. Here the CDR3 reads CASSADTRLGYEQYF. The full variable domain, its missing parts supplied by reference TRBV2 and TRBJ2-7, is EPEVTQTPSHQVTQMGQEVILRCVPISNHLYFYWYRQILGQKVEFLVSFYNNEISEKSEIFDDQFSVERPDGSNFTLKIRSTKLEDSAMYFCASSADTRLGYEQYFGPGTRLTVT.

The V and J genes are TRBV9 and TRBJ1-6; absent DNA, TCRdb's TRBD1 call cannot be checked. The CDR3 length is 14 residues. Looked up from germline, CDR1 is SGDLS and CDR2 is YYNGEE. CDR3 sequence: CASSETGLGAPLHF.

The V call is TRBV19, the J call TRBJ2-6; TCRdb lists TRBD1, though no DNA is available to test this call. CDR3 length: 17 residues. The V gene's germline CDR1 is LNHDA and CDR2 SQIVND (reference sequence). The CDR3 spells CASSPGTVRSGANVLTF.

The chain couples TRBV20-1 to TRBJ1-4; TCRdb outputs TRBD1, but without DNA this stays unchecked. Germline V gives CDR1 DFQATT, CDR2 SNEGSKA (reference sequence). The CDR3 spans 14 residues. CDR3 residues: CSARDDRNNEKLFF.

This chain links TRBV15 with TRBJ1-5. CDR1 and CDR2 (germline): LNHNV, YYDKDF (reference sequence). This CDR3 region has 14 residues. Here the CDR3 reads CATDRGISNQPQHF.

This chain joins TRBV28 and TRBJ1-5. In germline, CDR1 is MDHEN, CDR2 SYDVKM. This CDR3 has 14 residues. This CDR3 is CASSFGQLNQPQHF.

The genes are TRBV20-1 and TRBJ1-2. The CDR3 covers 14 residues. Germline values: CDR1 DFQATT, CDR2 SNEGSKA (reference sequence). CDR3: CSARDLNSNYGYTF.

The chain links TRBV7-8 to TRBJ2-1; TCRdb's D call of TRBD1 is untestable without DNA. In germline, CDR1 is SGHVS, CDR2 FQNEAQ. CDR3 length: 16 amino acids. The CDR3: CASSLDPGQGADEQFF.

The chain uses TRBV29-1 and TRBJ1-2. Germline V CDR1 and CDR2: SQVTM, ANQGSEA. The CDR3 runs to 12 residues. CDR3 in amino acids: CSVEDRPYGYTF.

The chain links TRBV28 to TRBJ2-2. The CDR3 totals 11 residues. Germline V CDR1 and CDR2: MDHEN, SYDVKM. The CDR3 region is CASTYTGELFF.